Listed below are T cell receptor beta chains from one sample, sequenced in a study of blood T cell repertoires in COVID-19. Assay: immunoSEQ multiplex PCR; the TCRdb copy retains only in-frame clones and omits some. The repertoire holds 85,000 to 90,000 clones, 80% to 85% seen once, with roughly 15% in the top ten. Sequenced: peripheral blood. All receptors derive from an elderly woman with active or convalescent COVID-19. The CDR3 runs from the conserved cysteine through the conserved F or W. D genes are given only for firm matches. Some rows have no size entry. The others give once, few or many, or a class for an expanded clone.

j_call clone_size d_call v_call cdr3_aa cdr3_nt
TRBJ2-2 NA NA TRBV27 CASSFQGGTGELFF TGTGCCAGCAGTTTCCAGGGGGGCACCGGGGAGCTGTTTTTT
TRBJ2-7 NA TRBD2 TRBV18 CASSPGGGSSYEQYF TGTGCCAGCTCCCCCGGGGGGGGGAGCTCCTACGAGCAGTACTTC
TRBJ2-3 NA NA TRBV6-5 CASAQGTDTQYF TGTGCCAGCGCCCAGGGCACAGATACGCAGTATTTT
TRBJ2-1 NA NA TRBV19 CASSVRGSSYNEQFF TGTGCCAGTAGTGTACGAGGGAGCTCCTACAATGAGCAGTTCTTC
TRBJ1-2 NA NA TRBV19 CASSIDPRAYGYTF TGTGCCAGTAGTATAGATCCGCGGGCCTATGGCTACACCTTC
TRBJ2-7 NA TRBD1 TRBV28 CASSSGTGNSYEQYF TGTGCCAGCAGTTCCGGGACAGGGAACTCCTACGAGCAGTACTTC
TRBJ1-6 once TRBD1 TRBV11-2 CASSFRQGTPLNNSPLHF TGTGCCAGCAGCTTTCGACAGGGCACCCCCTTAAATAATTCACCCCTCCACTTT
TRBJ1-1 NA TRBD1 TRBV15 CATSSQGQGSEAFF TGTGCCACCAGCAGCCAGGGACAGGGTTCTGAAGCTTTCTTT
TRBJ1-6 NA TRBD1 TRBV27 CASSMTGLRTRRDSPLHF TGTGCCAGCAGCATGACAGGGCTCCGGACCCGCCGAGATTCACCCCTCCACTTT
TRBJ1-1 NA NA TRBV7-9 CASSPPPGNTEAFF TGTGCCAGCAGCCCGCCCCCCGGGAACACTGAAGCTTTCTTT
TRBJ2-5 NA TRBD2 TRBV5-1 CASSLGFSGSGETQYF TGCGCCAGCAGCTTGGGCTTTAGCGGGAGCGGTGAGACCCAGTACTTC
TRBJ2-1 NA NA TRBV7-9 CASSLDSGSYNEQFF TGTGCCAGCAGCTTGGACAGTGGCTCCTACAATGAGCAGTTCTTC
TRBJ2-7 NA TRBD2 TRBV19 CASSIGSGRAYEQYF TGTGCCAGTAGTATAGGAAGCGGGAGGGCCTACGAGCAGTACTTC
TRBJ2-1 NA NA TRBV4-2 CASSQGLVNEQFF TGTGCCAGCAGCCAAGGTCTAGTAAATGAGCAGTTCTTC
TRBJ1-2 NA TRBD1 TRBV2 CASSELAGGYYGYTF TGTGCCAGCAGTGAGTTGGCAGGGGGATACTATGGCTACACCTTC
TRBJ1-1 once NA TRBV10-3 CAISESLLGHAMNTEAFF TGTGCCATCAGTGAGTCTTTATTGGGACACGCTATGAACACTGAAGCTTTCTTT
TRBJ2-7 few NA TRBV3-1/TRBV3-2 CASSQDQTVGTYEQYF TGTGCCAGCAGCCAAGATCAGACAGTAGGAACCTACGAGCAGTACTTC
TRBJ2-1 NA TRBD2 TRBV6-2/TRBV6-3 CASSYLADYNEQFF TGTGCCAGCAGTTACCTAGCGGACTACAATGAGCAGTTCTTC
TRBJ2-1 NA NA TRBV4-2 CASSPAKEADSYNEQFF TGTGCCAGCAGCCCCGCCAAGGAAGCGGACTCCTACAATGAGCAGTTCTTC
TRBJ2-1 NA NA TRBV19 CAGPGLLNNEQFF TGTGCCGGACCGGGACTTCTTAACAATGAGCAGTTCTTC
TRBJ2-1 NA TRBD2 TRBV18 CASSPTSGGRGEQFF TGTGCCAGCTCACCTACTAGCGGGGGTCGAGGTGAGCAGTTCTTC
TRBJ2-7 NA NA TRBV19 CASCLSLSSYEQYF TGTGCCAGTTGTCTGTCCTTGAGCTCCTACGAGCAGTACTTC
TRBJ1-1 once TRBD1 TRBV7-2 CASSSTGLNTEAFF TGTGCCAGCAGCTCGACAGGGTTGAACACTGAAGCTTTCTTT
TRBJ1-1 once TRBD1 TRBV7-6 CASSLGQGLTEAFF TGTGCCAGCAGCTTAGGACAGGGGTTAACTGAAGCTTTCTTT
TRBJ2-7 once NA TRBV9 CASSTGSYEQYF TGTGCCAGCAGCACCGGCTCCTACGAGCAGTACTTC
TRBJ2-7 once TRBD2 TRBV7-2 CASSKGTAGADEQYF TGTGCCAGCAGCAAAGGGACGGCGGGAGCTGACGAGCAGTACTTC
TRBJ2-7 NA TRBD2 TRBV19 CASSSVTGGEQYF TGTGCCAGTAGTTCGGTGACGGGAGGTGAGCAGTACTTC
TRBJ2-3 NA TRBD1 TRBV2 CASKQGPSTDTQYF TGTGCCAGCAAACAGGGGCCGAGCACAGATACGCAGTATTTT
TRBJ1-2 NA NA TRBV24-1 CATRGSGANYGYTF TGTGCCACCAGGGGCTCAGGCGCCAACTATGGCTACACCTTC
TRBJ2-5 NA NA TRBV30 CAWSFSLVGGYKTQYF TGTGCCTGGAGTTTCTCCCTCGTGGGAGGATATAAGACCCAGTACTTC
TRBJ1-2 NA TRBD1 TRBV5-1 CASSLEGDRARGYTF TGCGCCAGCAGCTTGGAAGGAGACAGGGCCCGTGGCTACACCTTC
TRBJ2-3 few TRBD2 TRBV4-3 CASSQEALAGGTTDTQYF TGCGCCAGCAGCCAAGAGGCCCTAGCGGGGGGCACAACAGATACGCAGTATTTT
TRBJ2-2 once NA TRBV5-1 CASSSGGGPTGELFF TGCGCCAGCAGCTCCGGGGGTGGCCCCACCGGGGAGCTGTTTTTT
TRBJ2-7 few TRBD1 TRBV11-2 CASSSILGQGLRYEQYF TGTGCCAGCAGCTCGATCCTGGGACAGGGGCTAAGGTACGAGCAGTACTTC
TRBJ2-3 NA TRBD1 TRBV5-1 CASRRTGTVTDTQYF TGCGCCAGCAGGAGAACCGGGACAGTCACAGATACGCAGTATTTT
TRBJ1-2 NA NA TRBV5-4 CASSLQGGRGYTF TGTGCCAGCAGCTTGCAAGGGGGTCGTGGCTACACCTTC
TRBJ1-5 NA NA TRBV27 CASSLSGGNRNQPQHF TGTGCCAGCAGTTTATCAGGAGGGAATCGGAATCAGCCCCAGCATTTT